Listed below are T cell receptor beta chains from one sample, sequenced in a study of T-cell reconstitution after alpha-beta-depleted transplantation in children. TCRdb redid the calling of the PCR reads with MiXCR, one entry per CDR3 protein. The table has about 200,000 distinct CDR3 sequences, 6.3% seen once; the top ten hold about 5%. The sample consisted of PBMCs, taken before TCRalphabeta/CD19-depleted stem cell transplant. These receptors were collected from a girl under three years old with combined immunodeficiency, due to receive a stem cell transplant. CDR3s include the opening cysteine and the closing phenylalanine or tryptophan. The order of the fields is V gene, CDR3 length, D gene, J gene, clone size, CDR3 protein, CDR3 DNA. The D gene is left open where the match is weak. The size of a clone is reported for some rows only, either as once, few or many, or as a class for expanded clones.

TRBV29-1	14	NA	TRBJ1-1	many	CSVEGTTFGTEAFF	TGCAGCGTTGAGGGGACCACTTTTGGGACTGAAGCTTTCTTT
TRBV27	15	TRBD2	TRBJ2-3	many	CASRLAGSPTDTQYF	TGTGCCAGCAGACTAGCGGGGAGTCCCACAGATACGCAGTATTTT
TRBV27	14	NA	TRBJ2-6	few	CASEFRPGANVLTF	TGTGCCAGCGAGTTCCGCCCTGGGGCCAACGTCCTGACTTTC
TRBV29-1	14	TRBD1	TRBJ2-1	many	CSVVGQGTYNEQFF	TGCAGCGTGGTCGGACAGGGGACCTACAATGAGCAGTTCTTC
TRBV20-1	11	NA	TRBJ2-3	many	CSASLMNTQYF	TGCAGTGCTAGTCTGATGAATACGCAGTATTTT
TRBV4-3	15	NA	TRBJ2-4	many	CASSQGSSVENIQYF	TGCGCCAGCAGCCAAGGAAGTAGCGTCGAAAACATTCAGTACTTC
TRBV28	13	NA	TRBJ2-7	many	CASGTLNNYEQYF	TGTGCCAGCGGCACACTTAACAACTACGAGCAGTACTTC
TRBV24-1	11	NA	TRBJ2-5	many	CATGQQETQYF	TGTGCCACCGGACAGCAAGAGACCCAGTACTTC
TRBV6-5	12	NA	TRBJ2-5	many	CASGQLGETQYF	TGTGCCAGCGGCCAACTAGGAGAGACCCAGTACTTC
TRBV29-1	14	NA	TRBJ2-3	many	CSVVGGEYTDTQYF	TGCAGCGTTGTTGGAGGGGAGTACACAGATACGCAGTATTTT
TRBV7-9	14	NA	TRBJ2-1	many	CASSENALLVRGFF	TGTGCCAGCAGCGAAAATGCCCTGTTGGTCAGGGGGTTCTTC
TRBV27	15	NA	TRBJ1-2	many	CASSLIQGGNYGYTF	TGTGCCAGCAGTTTAATTCAGGGTGGGAACTATGGCTACACCTTC
TRBV20-1	22	TRBD2	TRBJ2-3	NA	CSARGLRTSGGAKWVFTDTQYF	TGCAGTGCTAGAGGCCTCAGGACTAGCGGGGGGGCAAAATGGGTCTTCACAGATACGCAGTATTTT
TRBV5-1	17	TRBD2	TRBJ2-2	many	CASSSPQSGTIGGELFF	TGCGCCAGCAGCTCCCCCCAATCCGGGACTATTGGCGGGGAGCTGTTTTTT
TRBV5-1	17	NA	TRBJ1-5	many	CASKLEARGYSNQPQHF	TGCGCCAGCAAATTAGAGGCCAGAGGATATAGCAATCAGCCCCAGCATTTT
TRBV6-5	13	NA	TRBJ1-2	few	CASSYSGGGGYTF	TGTGCCAGCAGTTACTCTGGGGGCGGTGGCTACACCTTC
TRBV12-3/TRBV12-4	13	NA	TRBJ1-2	many	CASSLPGGYGYTF	TGTGCCAGCAGTTTACCAGGCGGCTATGGCTACACCTTC
TRBV20-1	17	TRBD2	TRBJ2-7	NA	CSAREMGLAGVTYEQYF	TGCAGTGCTAGAGAAATGGGACTAGCGGGAGTAACCTACGAGCAGTACTTC
TRBV29-1	15	TRBD1	TRBJ1-2	many	CSVIYRTGGSKGYTF	TGCAGCGTTATTTATCGGACAGGGGGCAGTAAAGGCTACACCTTC
TRBV7-6	15	NA	TRBJ2-7	many	CASSLSGGTTYEQYF	TGTGCCAGCAGCTTGAGTGGAGGGACAACCTACGAGCAGTACTTC
TRBV11-2	19	TRBD1	TRBJ2-2	many	CASSPLPGQGAFDTGELFF	TGTGCCAGCAGCCCACTACCGGGACAGGGGGCATTCGACACCGGGGAGCTGTTTTTT
TRBV12-3/TRBV12-4	13	NA	TRBJ1-5	many	CASSLMSNQPQHF	TGTGCCAGCAGTTTAATGAGCAATCAGCCCCAGCATTTT
TRBV29-1	12	NA	TRBJ2-1	many	CSVEVLYNEQFF	TGCAGCGTTGAAGTACTTTACAATGAGCAGTTCTTC
TRBV4-3	16	NA	TRBJ2-1	many	CASSQDLGGRGNEQFF	TGCGCCAGCAGCCAAGATTTGGGGGGCCGTGGCAATGAGCAGTTCTTC
TRBV19	15	NA	TRBJ2-1	many	CASSIWARLGDEQFF	TGTGCCAGTAGTATATGGGCGAGACTCGGGGATGAGCAGTTCTTC